The entry below gives a single T cell receptor beta chain sequence along with its context. Single viable CD3+CD4+CD8-CD45RO+ cells were sorted as the memory CD4+ T cells. This sample is drawn from a study of memory CD4+ T cells and cytomegalovirus serostatus. The CDR3 is 16 amino acids. Germline V gene data show CDR1 as MDHEN and CDR2 as SYDVKM. V lost 7 bases and J 7 bases, leaving 22 bases between the germline ends. This table comes from immunoSEQ multiplex PCR, and its TCRdb copy is limited to in-frame clones, with some not included. The profile shows tens of thousands of clones, about 70% of them singletons.

The J gene is TRBJ1-4, the V gene TRBV28; a weak D match, TRBD1 (5 bases). The material sequenced was memory CD4+ T cells from blood. This TCR was recovered from an adult in good health and CMV-seropositive. The CDR3, as DNA: TGTGCCAGCACCCCCCCACGGGGGGATCGGAGTGAAAAACTGTTTTTT. Its translation: CASTPPRGDRSEKLFF. Based on the CDR3 plus reference TRBV28 and TRBJ1-4, the full variable domain is DVKVTQSSRYLVKRTGEKVFLECVQDMDHENMFWYRQDPGLGLRLIYFSYDVKMKEKGDIPEGYSVSREKKERFSLILESASTNQTSMYLCASTPPRGDRSEKLFFGSGTQLSVL.